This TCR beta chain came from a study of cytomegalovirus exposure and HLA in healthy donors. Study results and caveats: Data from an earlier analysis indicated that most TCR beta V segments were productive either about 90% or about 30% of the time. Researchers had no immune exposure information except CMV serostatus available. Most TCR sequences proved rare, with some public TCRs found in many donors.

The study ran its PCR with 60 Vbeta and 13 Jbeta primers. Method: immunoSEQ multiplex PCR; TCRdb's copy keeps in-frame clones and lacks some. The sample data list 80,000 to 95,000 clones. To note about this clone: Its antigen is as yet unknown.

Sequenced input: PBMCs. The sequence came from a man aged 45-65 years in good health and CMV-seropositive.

CDR3 bases: TGCAGCGTTGAAGGTCAGGAGGGTCCTAGGGAGCAGTACTTC. Encoded protein: CSVEGQEGPREQYF. The gene calls are TRBV29-1 and TRBJ2-7, with a possible D match to TRBD2 (6 bases). Germline CDR1 SQVTM, CDR2 ANQGSEA. V shed 1 base and J shed 7 bases, with 17 bases lying between them. The CDR3 is made up of 14 amino acids.